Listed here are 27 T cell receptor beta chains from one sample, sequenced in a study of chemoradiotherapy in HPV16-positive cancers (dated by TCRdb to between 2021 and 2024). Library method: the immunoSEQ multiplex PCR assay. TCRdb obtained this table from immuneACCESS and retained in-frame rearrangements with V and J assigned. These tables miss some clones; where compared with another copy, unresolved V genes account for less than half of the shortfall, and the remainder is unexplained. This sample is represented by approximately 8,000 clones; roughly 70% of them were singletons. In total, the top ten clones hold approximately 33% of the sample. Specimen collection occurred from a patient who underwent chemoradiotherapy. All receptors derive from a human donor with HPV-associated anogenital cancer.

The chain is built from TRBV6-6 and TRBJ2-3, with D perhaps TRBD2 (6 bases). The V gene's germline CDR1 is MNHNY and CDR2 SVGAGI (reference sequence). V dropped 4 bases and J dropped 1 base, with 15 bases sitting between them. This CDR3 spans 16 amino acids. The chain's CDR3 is CASSSGRSLRTDTQYF. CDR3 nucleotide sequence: TGTGCCAGCAGTTCAGGGAGGAGTCTACGCACAGATACGCAGTATTTT.

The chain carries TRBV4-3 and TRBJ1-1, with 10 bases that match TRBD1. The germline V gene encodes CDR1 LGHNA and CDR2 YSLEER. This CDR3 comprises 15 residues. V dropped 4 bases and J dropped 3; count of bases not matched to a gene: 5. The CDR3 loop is CASSRDRGPDTEAFF. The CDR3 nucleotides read TGCGCCAGCAGCCGCGACAGGGGGCCGGACACTGAAGCTTTCTTT.

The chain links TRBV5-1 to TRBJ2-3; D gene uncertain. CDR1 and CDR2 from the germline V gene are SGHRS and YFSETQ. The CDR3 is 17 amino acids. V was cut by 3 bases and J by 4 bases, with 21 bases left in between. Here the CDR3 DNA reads TGCGCCAGCAGCTCTACCCGGGCTTCCCAATACGCAGATACGCAGTATTTT. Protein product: CASSSTRASQYADTQYF.

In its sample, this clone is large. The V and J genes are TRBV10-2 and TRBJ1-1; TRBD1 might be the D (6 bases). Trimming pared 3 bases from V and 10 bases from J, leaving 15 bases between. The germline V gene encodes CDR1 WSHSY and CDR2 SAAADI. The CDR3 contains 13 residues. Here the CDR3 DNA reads TGCGCCAGCAGTGACCAGGGGCGGGACGGAGCTTTCTTT. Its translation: CASSDQGRDGAFF.

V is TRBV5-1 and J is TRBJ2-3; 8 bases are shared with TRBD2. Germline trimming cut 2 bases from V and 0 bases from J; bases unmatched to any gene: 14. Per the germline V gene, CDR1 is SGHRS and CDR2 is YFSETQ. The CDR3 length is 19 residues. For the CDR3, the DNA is TGCGCCAGCAGCTTTAACGGGAGGGCCCGGGGTAGGAGCACAGATACGCAGTATTTT. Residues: CASSFNGRARGRSTDTQYF.

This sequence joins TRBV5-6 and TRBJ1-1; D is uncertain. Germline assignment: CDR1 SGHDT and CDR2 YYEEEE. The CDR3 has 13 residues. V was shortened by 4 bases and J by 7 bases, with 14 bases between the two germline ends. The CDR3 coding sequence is TGTGCCAGCAGCCTGCGTGGGTCCTTTGAAGCTTTCTTT. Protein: CASSLRGSFEAFF.

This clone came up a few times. CDR3 protein: CASSEGGIQETQYF. The CDR3 coding sequence is TGTGCCAGCAGCGAGGGCGGAATCCAAGAGACCCAGTACTTC. The genes are TRBV6-5 and TRBJ2-5; maybe TRBD2 (5 bases). The CDR3 is made up of 14 amino acids. V was cut by 6 bases and J by 1 base, with 12 bases left in between. Germline V gene lookup returns CDR1 MNHEY and CDR2 SVGAGI.

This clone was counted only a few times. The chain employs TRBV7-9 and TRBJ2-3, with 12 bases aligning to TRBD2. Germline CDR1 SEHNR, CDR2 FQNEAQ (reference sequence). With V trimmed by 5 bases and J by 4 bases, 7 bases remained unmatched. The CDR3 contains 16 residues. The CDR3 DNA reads TGTGCCAGCAGCGCAACCAGACTAGCGGGAGCAGATACGCAGTATTTT. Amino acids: CASSATRLAGADTQYF. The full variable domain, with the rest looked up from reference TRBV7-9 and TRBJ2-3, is DTGVSQNPRHKITKRGQNVTFRCDPISEHNRLYWYRQTLGQGPEFLTYFQNEAQLEKSRLLSDRFSAERPKGSFSTLEIQRTEQGDSAMYLCASSATRLAGADTQYFGPGTRLTVL.

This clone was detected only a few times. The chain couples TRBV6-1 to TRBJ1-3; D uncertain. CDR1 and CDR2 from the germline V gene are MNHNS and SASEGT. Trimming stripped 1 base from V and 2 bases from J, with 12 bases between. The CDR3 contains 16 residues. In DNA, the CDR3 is TGTGCCAGCAGTGAAGAGGGCAGGAGAACTGGAAACACCATATATTTT. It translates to CASSEEGRRTGNTIYF.

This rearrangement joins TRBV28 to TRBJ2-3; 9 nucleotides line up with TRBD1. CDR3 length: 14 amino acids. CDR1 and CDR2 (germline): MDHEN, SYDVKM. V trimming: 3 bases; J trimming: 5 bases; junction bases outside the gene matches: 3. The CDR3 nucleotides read TGTGCCAGCAGTTTTAGGACAGGGGTAGATACGCAGTATTTT. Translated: CASSFRTGVDTQYF.

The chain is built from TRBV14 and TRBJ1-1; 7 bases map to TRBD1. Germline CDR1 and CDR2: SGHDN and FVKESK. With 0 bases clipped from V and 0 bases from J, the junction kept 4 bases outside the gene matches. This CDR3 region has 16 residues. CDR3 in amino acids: CASSQDFGQVNTEAFF. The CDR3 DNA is TGTGCCAGCAGCCAAGATTTCGGACAGGTGAACACTGAAGCTTTCTTT.

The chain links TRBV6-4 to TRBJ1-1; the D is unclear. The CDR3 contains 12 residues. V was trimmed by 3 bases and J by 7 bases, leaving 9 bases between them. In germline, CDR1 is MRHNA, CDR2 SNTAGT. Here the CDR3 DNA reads TGTGCCAGCAGTGATGTGGTCGGTGAAGCTTTCTTT. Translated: CASSDVVGEAFF.

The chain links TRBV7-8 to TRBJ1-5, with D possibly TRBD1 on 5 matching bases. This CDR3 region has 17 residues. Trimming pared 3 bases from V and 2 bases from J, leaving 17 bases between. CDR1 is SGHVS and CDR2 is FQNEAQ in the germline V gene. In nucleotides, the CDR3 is TGTGCCAGCAGCTTTAGACGGTTGGGGGTCGGCAATCAGCCCCAGCATTTT. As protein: CASSFRRLGVGNQPQHF.

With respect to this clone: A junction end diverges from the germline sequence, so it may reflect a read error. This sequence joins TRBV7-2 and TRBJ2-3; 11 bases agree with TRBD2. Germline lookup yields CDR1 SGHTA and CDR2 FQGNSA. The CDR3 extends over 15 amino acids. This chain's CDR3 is CASSIAGGLSDTQYF. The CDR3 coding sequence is TGTGCCAGCAGCATAGCGGGGGGGCTTTCAGATACGCAGTATTTT.

The CDR3, as DNA: TGTGCCTGGACAATGGGGACGTCCGCCGGGGAGCTGTTTTTT. Its protein product is CAWTMGTSAGELFF. This chain connects TRBV30 to TRBJ2-2; tentatively, D is TRBD1 or TRBD2 (5 bases each). V dropped 4 bases and J dropped 6 bases, with 15 bases sitting between them. This CDR3 spans 14 amino acids. Germline values: CDR1 GTSNPN, CDR2 SVGIG (reference sequence).

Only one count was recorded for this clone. Here the CDR3 DNA reads TGTGCCAGTAGCCCGAGGGGACCCTTGAACACTGAAGCTTTCTTT. This encodes CASSPRGPLNTEAFF. This chain uses TRBV19 with TRBJ1-1; TRBD1 might be the D (5 bases). Germline lookup yields CDR1 LNHDA and CDR2 SQIVND (reference sequence). There are 15 residues in the CDR3. V lost 6 bases to trimming and J lost 0 bases, with 14 bases between them.

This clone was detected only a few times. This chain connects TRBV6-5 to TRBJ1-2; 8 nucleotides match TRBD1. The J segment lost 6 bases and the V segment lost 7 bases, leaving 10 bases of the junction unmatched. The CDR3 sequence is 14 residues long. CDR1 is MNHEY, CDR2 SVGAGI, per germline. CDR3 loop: CASNGQGGWDGYTF. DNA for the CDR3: TGTGCCAGCAACGGACAGGGAGGGTGGGATGGCTACACCTTC.

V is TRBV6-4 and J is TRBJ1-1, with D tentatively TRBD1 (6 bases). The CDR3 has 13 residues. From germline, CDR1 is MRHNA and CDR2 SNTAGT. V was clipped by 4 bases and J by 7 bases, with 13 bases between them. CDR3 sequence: CASSVTGYSEAFF. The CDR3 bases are TGTGCCAGCAGTGTAACAGGGTACAGTGAAGCTTTCTTT.

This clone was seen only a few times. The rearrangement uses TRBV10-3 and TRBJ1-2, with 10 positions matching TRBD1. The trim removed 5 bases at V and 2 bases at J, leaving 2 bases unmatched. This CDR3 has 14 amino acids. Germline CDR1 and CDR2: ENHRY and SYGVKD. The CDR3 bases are TGTGCCATCAGTATGGGACAGGGGAACTATGGCTACACCTTC. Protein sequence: CAISMGQGNYGYTF.

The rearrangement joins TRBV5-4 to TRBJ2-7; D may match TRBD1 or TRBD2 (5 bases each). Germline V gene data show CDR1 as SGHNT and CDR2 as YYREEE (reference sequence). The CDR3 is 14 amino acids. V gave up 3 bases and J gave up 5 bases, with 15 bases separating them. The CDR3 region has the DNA TGTGCCAGCAGCTCGGGACCCCTGGAGGACGAGCAGTACTTC. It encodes CASSSGPLEDEQYF.

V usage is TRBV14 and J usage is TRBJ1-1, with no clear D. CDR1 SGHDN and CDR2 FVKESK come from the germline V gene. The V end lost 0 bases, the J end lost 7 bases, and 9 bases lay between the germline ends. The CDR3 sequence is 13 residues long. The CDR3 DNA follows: TGTGCCAGCAGCCAAGAACCCCTAAGTGAAGCTTTCTTT. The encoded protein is CASSQEPLSEAFF.

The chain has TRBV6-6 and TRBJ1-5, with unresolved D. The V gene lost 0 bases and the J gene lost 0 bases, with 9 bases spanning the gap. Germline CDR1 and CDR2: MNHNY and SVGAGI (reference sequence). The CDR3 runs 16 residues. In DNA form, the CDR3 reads TGTGCCAGCAGTTACTCTTGGGGTGGTAGCAATCAGCCCCAGCATTTT. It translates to CASSYSWGGSNQPQHF.

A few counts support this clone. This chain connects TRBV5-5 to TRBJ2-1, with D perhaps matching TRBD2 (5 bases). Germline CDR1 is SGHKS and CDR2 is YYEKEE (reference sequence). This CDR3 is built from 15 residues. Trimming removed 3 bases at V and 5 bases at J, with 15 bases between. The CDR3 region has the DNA TGTGCCAGCAGCTCCTGGACTGGAATAGACAATGAGCAGTTCTTC. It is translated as CASSSWTGIDNEQFF. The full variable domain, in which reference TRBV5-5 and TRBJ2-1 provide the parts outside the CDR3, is DAGVTQSPTHLIKTRGQQVTLRCSPISGHKSVSWYQQVLGQGPQFIFQYYEKEERGRGNFPDRFSARQFPNYSSELNVNALLLGDSALYLCASSSWTGIDNEQFFGPGTRLTVL.

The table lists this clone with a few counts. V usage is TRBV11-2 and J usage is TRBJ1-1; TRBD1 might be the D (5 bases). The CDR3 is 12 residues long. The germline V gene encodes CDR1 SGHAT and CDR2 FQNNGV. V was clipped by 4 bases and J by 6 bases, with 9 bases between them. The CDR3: CASSSQEPEAFF. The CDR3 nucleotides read TGTGCCAGCAGCTCACAGGAACCTGAAGCTTTCTTT. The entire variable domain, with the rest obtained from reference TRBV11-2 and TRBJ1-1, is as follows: EAGVAQSPRYKIIEKRQSVAFWCNPISGHATLYWYQQILGQGPKLLIQFQNNGVVDDSQLPKDRFSAERLKGVDSTLKIQPAKLEDSAVYLCASSSQEPEAFFGQGTRLTVV.

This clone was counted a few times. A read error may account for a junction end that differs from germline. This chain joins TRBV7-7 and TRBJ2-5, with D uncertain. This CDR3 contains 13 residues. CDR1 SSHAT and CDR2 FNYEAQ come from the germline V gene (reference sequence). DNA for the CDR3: TGTGCTAGCAGCTTAGAGGTCCAAGAGACCCAGTACTTC. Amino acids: CASSLEVQETQYF.

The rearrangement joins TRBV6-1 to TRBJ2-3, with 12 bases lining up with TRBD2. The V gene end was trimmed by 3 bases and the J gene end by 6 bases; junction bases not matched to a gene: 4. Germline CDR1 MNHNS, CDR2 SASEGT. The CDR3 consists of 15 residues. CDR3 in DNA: TGTGCCAGCAGTGAGTCTAGCGGGGGGGCGGATACGCAGTATTTT. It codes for CASSESSGGADTQYF.

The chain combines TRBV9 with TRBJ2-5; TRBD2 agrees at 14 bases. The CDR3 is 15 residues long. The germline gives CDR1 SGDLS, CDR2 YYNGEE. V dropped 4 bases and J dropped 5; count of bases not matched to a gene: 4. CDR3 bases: TGTGCCAGCAGCCCGGGACTAGCGGGGGTTGAGACCCAGTACTTC. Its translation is CASSPGLAGVETQYF.